The TCR beta chain under discussion was sequenced for a study of response to subunit inactivated influenza vaccine. From the RT-PCR reads, TCRdb called clonotypes with MiXCR, one entry per CDR3 protein. Of under 750,000 distinct CDR3 sequences listed, around 11% were seen once; the top ten hold about a tenth. There are a few counts of this clonotype. This CDR3 region has 14 residues. The V gene end was trimmed by 6 bases and the J gene end by 3 bases; junction bases not matched to a gene: 6. CDR1 and CDR2 (germline): SGHAT, FQNNGV. Material: PBMCs from blood, obtained on the day of vaccination. The V and J genes are TRBV11-2 and TRBJ2-7; 9 nucleotides match TRBD1. This receptor was identified in a man aged 50-59 years who received an inactivated influenza vaccine. The CDR3 DNA follows: TGTGCCAGCAGGGGACAGGGTGGCCACTACGAGCAGTACTTC. Translation: CASRGQGGHYEQYF.